The clone carrying this T cell receptor (beta chain) was detected a few times. Its target is not known. Deletions cut 6 bases from V and 8 bases from J, with 13 bases between. The CDR3 runs 12 residues. Looked up from germline, CDR1 is MNHEY and CDR2 is SVGAGI. These data belong to a study of OX40 agonist ivuxolimab in advanced cancers. Overall study context: With ivuxolimab, an agonistic anti-OX40 (CD134) antibody, patients were treated. Patients got intravenous ivuxolimab at 0.01 to 10 mg/kg every 2 weeks. Broader study findings: The antigens recognized by the expanded peripheral T cells, that is their antigen specificity, were not determined.

Blood was sampled at baseline, cycle 4 day 1, and cycle 7 day 1. Generated by immunoSEQ multiplex PCR, the TCRdb table keeps only in-frame clones and is missing some. The table shows tens of thousands of clones, with approximately 87% occurring only once. The TCR originated in an adult with an advanced solid tumor such as melanoma, head and neck, liver or kidney cancer. The sample consisted of CD4+ or CD8+ T cells sorted from blood, taken in a trial of the OX40 agonist ivuxolimab. The chain couples TRBV6-5 to TRBJ1-2, with a possible D match to TRBD1 (6 bases). The CDR3 spells CASRASDRGYTF. The CDR3 bases are TGTGCCAGCAGAGCGTCGGACAGAGGCTACACCTTC.